This note documents a single TCR beta chain sequence. Its antigen remains unidentified. The sample originates from a study of beta chain features in type 1 diabetes. The study, taken as a whole, reports: Unsettled here was the matter of whether HLA type influences TCRB rearrangement. Researchers reported that naive, central memory and Treg TCRB repertoires appeared more similar in patients than in healthy donors. Type 1 diabetes patients had TCRB CDR3s that were shorter (moderately but significantly so) in all four CD4+ subsets.

The sequenced template was cDNA made from the entire isolated RNA. Method: immunoSEQ multiplex PCR; TCRdb's copy keeps in-frame clones and lacks some. The sample holds 300,000 to 400,000 clones, around 9.6% seen once. This receptor was taken from a man aged 25 to 45 with type 1 diabetes. Material for sequencing was central memory CD4+ T cells from blood.

CDR3 coding DNA: TGTGCCAGCAGCTTAGTCGACCAGGCCAACTATGGCTACACCTTC. It is translated as CASSLVDQANYGYTF. This chain uses TRBV7-9 with TRBJ1-2; D not certain. The germline V gene has CDR1 SEHNR and CDR2 FQNEAQ (reference sequence). V shed 1 base and J shed 2 bases, with 11 bases lying between them. The CDR3 extends over 15 amino acids.